These 10 T cell receptor beta chains came from one sample sequenced in a study of neoadjuvant nivolumab and ipilimumab in lung cancer. Data came from immunoSEQ multiplex PCR; TCRdb stores just in-frame clones and leaves some out. This table holds about 27,000 clones, more than 75% found once. The input for sequencing was tumor tissue, taken after neoadjuvant nivolumab, alone or with ipilimumab, at or shortly before surgery. The origin of the receptors is an adult with non-small cell lung cancer.

This rearrangement joins TRBV18 to TRBJ2-6; D unclear. The CDR3 runs 15 residues. CDR1 is KGHSH and CDR2 is LQKENI in the germline V gene. V gave up 4 bases and J gave up 2 bases, with 9 bases separating them. CDR3 in DNA: TGTGCCAGCTCACGGGCAGTCCCTGGGGCCAACGTCCTGACTTTC. Amino acid sequence: CASSRAVPGANVLTF.

There are a few counts of this clone. The V and J genes are TRBV5-5 and TRBJ1-1; perhaps TRBD1 as D (6 bases). The CDR3 is made up of 12 amino acids. Germline CDR1 and CDR2: SGHKS and YYEKEE (reference sequence). Between the trimmed V and J ends, which lost 4 bases and 7 bases, there was a span of 11 bases. The CDR3: CASSHDRSEAFF. DNA of the CDR3: TGTGCCAGCAGCCACGACAGGAGTGAAGCTTTCTTT. The complete variable domain, with remaining parts taken from reference TRBV5-5 and TRBJ1-1, reads DAGVTQSPTHLIKTRGQQVTLRCSPISGHKSVSWYQQVLGQGPQFIFQYYEKEERGRGNFPDRFSARQFPNYSSELNVNALLLGDSALYLCASSHDRSEAFFGQGTRLTVV.

This sequence joins TRBV19 and TRBJ1-6; D unresolved. The CDR3 is 13 residues long. Germline values: CDR1 LNHDA, CDR2 SQIVND (reference sequence). Trimming left V 4 bases short and J 4 bases short, with 5 bases between. The CDR3 reads CASSTRYNSPLHF. The CDR3 DNA reads TGTGCCAGTAGTACTCGGTATAATTCACCCCTCCACTTT.

This clone showed up just once. The rearrangement uses TRBV7-2 and TRBJ2-1, with 9 bases that match TRBD2. The CDR3 length is 14 residues. V lost 6 bases and J lost 4; bases outside the gene matches: 4. Germline CDR1 SGHTA, CDR2 FQGNSA. The CDR3 DNA reads TGTGCCAGCAGGGGCGGGGGGGCGTACAATGAGCAGTTCTTC. Its translation: CASRGGGAYNEQFF.

V gene TRBV19 combines with J gene TRBJ1-5; D remains unclear. Germline V gives CDR1 LNHDA, CDR2 SQIVND (reference sequence). The CDR3 sequence is 15 residues long. V lost 0 bases and J 1 base, leaving 7 bases between the germline ends. DNA for the CDR3: TGTGCCAGTAGTATAGAAGGTAGAAGCAATCAGCCCCAGCATTTT. Amino acids: CASSIEGRSNQPQHF.

The chain combines TRBV5-1 with TRBJ2-1, with TRBD2 matching over 10 bases. The CDR3 is made up of 15 amino acids. Germline V gene lookup returns CDR1 SGHRS and CDR2 YFSETQ. V dropped 4 bases and J dropped 2; count of bases not matched to a gene: 3. Written as DNA, the CDR3 is TGCGCCAGCAGCGCCGGGACTAGCGCCTACAATGAGCAGTTCTTC. Translation: CASSAGTSAYNEQFF.

This clone was seen more than once but under ten times. This rearrangement joins TRBV19 to TRBJ1-2; D unresolved. V was pared by 1 base and J by 3 bases, with 12 bases between. In germline, CDR1 is LNHDA, CDR2 SQIVND (reference sequence). This CDR3 comprises 15 residues. CDR3 bases: TGTGCCAGTAGTATAGGAGGGAACCTTCACTATGGCTACACCTTC. Translating it yields CASSIGGNLHYGYTF.

The CDR3 DNA sequence: TGTGCCAGCAGCTTGGTTGGAACAGATTCCACAGATACGCAGTATTTT. Its translation: CASSLVGTDSTDTQYF. The chain employs TRBV5-6 and TRBJ2-3; D ambiguous. CDR1 is SGHDT and CDR2 is YYEEEE in the germline V gene. Trimming removed 0 bases from V and 2 bases from J, with 13 bases in between. This CDR3 is built from 16 residues.

V usage is TRBV5-1 and J usage is TRBJ1-1; TRBD1 matches at 7 bases. Germline CDR1 is SGHRS and CDR2 is YFSETQ. The V segment lost 1 base and the J segment 1 base; nucleotides outside the gene matches: 7. There are 16 residues in the CDR3. The CDR3 coding sequence is TGCGCCAGCAGCTTGCTTCACAGGGGCGAGAACACTGAAGCTTTCTTT. Translation gives CASSLLHRGENTEAFF.

This rearrangement joins TRBV7-8 to TRBJ1-1; tentative D call: TRBD1 (5 bases). Germline CDR1 and CDR2: SGHVS and FQNEAQ. This CDR3 has 14 residues. Trimming took 3 bases from V and 2 from J, leaving 10 bases between them. This CDR3 reads CASSLDGTNTEAFF. DNA for the CDR3: TGTGCCAGCAGCTTGGACGGGACCAACACTGAAGCTTTCTTT.